Listed below are T cell receptor beta chains from one sample, sequenced in a study of identical twins. TCRdb used MiXCR to reprocess the 5' RACE reads, holding one entry per CDR3 protein. Found here are 250,000 or so distinct CDR3 sequences, about 7.3% of them singletons; the top ten hold approximately 3.7%. These records were also assigned to another study, of yellow fever vaccine responses in identical twins.

Material for sequencing was memory (CD45RO+) T cells sorted from blood. These TCRs come from a woman aged 18 to 35 in good health. Each CDR3 is given with its conserved first and last residue. D genes are given only for firm matches. Clone size is not always given. Where it is, it says once, few, many or a class for expanded clones.

clone_size	v_call	d_call	j_call	cdr3_nt	cdr3_aa
many	TRBV12-3/TRBV12-4	TRBD2	TRBJ2-1	TGTGCCAGCAGTTTTGGTAGCGGGGGGGCAGGTGGTGAGCAGTTCTTC	CASSFGSGGAGGEQFF
.	TRBV28	TRBD1	TRBJ2-1	TGTGCCAGCAGTCCAGGGGGCCCTGAGCAGTTCTTC	CASSPGGPEQFF
few	TRBV5-1	TRBD2	TRBJ2-1	TGCGCCAGCAGCTTGGGAATAGCGGGGGGGCCTGAAGGTGAGCAGTTCTTC	CASSLGIAGGPEGEQFF
many	TRBV4-1	.	TRBJ2-5	TGCGCCAGCAGCCAAGTAATTAGCTCGGGGCTATATCAGGAGACCCAGTACTTC	CASSQVISSGLYQETQYF
many	TRBV5-1	.	TRBJ2-3	TGCGCCAGCAGCTTGGCTGGGGCGGGCACAGATACGCAGTATTTT	CASSLAGAGTDTQYF
.	TRBV6-5	.	TRBJ1-6	TGTGCCAGCAGTTACGGGCCCCGGGTCGGTAATTCACCCCTCCACTTT	CASSYGPRVGNSPLHF
many	TRBV12-3/TRBV12-4	.	TRBJ2-1	TGTGCCAGCAGTTTAGTGGGCAGGGCCACCTACAATGAGCAGTTCTTC	CASSLVGRATYNEQFF
many	TRBV5-6	.	TRBJ2-2	TGTGCCAGCAGCTTGGAATTACTCGTGAACACCGGGGAGCTGTTTTTT	CASSLELLVNTGELFF
.	TRBV20-1	.	TRBJ2-1	TGCAGTGCTAGTCAGGGGAGGGAGCAGTTCTTC	CSASQGREQFF
.	TRBV6-5	.	TRBJ1-1	TGTGCCAGCCGTAACGGGGCCCAGGCTTTCTTT	CASRNGAQAFF
many	TRBV5-1	TRBD1	TRBJ2-5	TGCGCCAGCAGCTTGGGACAGGGTCTTAACCAAGAGACCCAGTACTTC	CASSLGQGLNQETQYF
few	TRBV28	TRBD2	TRBJ2-5	TGTGCCAGCAGATCAGCGGGAGGAGGCGAAGAGACCCAGTACTTC	CASRSAGGGEETQYF
.	TRBV20-1	.	TRBJ1-5	TGCAGTGCTAGACCCGGGTTGGATCAGCCCCAGCATTTT	CSARPGLDQPQHF
few	TRBV6-1	TRBD1	TRBJ1-5	TGTGCCAGCAGTGAAGAACGGACAGGGGGACAGCCCCAGCATTTT	CASSEERTGGQPQHF
many	TRBV15	.	TRBJ2-1	TGTGCCACCAGCAGAGATCACACAGGGTACAATGAGCAGTTCTTC	CATSRDHTGYNEQFF
many	TRBV20-1	.	TRBJ2-5	TGCAGTGCTCGGGCAGTGACCCAGTACTTC	CSARAVTQYF
few	TRBV5-6	.	TRBJ1-1	TGTGCCAGCAGCTTGAGGGCAGGGCTAGGGACTGAAGCTTTCTTT	CASSLRAGLGTEAFF
many	TRBV20-1	.	TRBJ2-4	TGCAGTGCCCGGGGGAGGGACAACAAAAACATTCAGTACTTC	CSARGRDNKNIQYF